This T cell receptor (beta chain) was captured by sequencing in a study of shared clonotypes between healthy human individuals. General study points: Researchers sampled blood only, noting tissue repertoires likely differ.

For this clone: As yet, its antigen is unknown.

Sequencing used immunoSEQ multiplex PCR; TCRdb keeps in-frame clones, though not all of them. This sample has fewer than 3 million clones, with around 90% found just once. The sequence was collected from a man aged 18 to 35 in good health. Some clones in this sample may be carry-over from other donors' samples. The source material was naive CD4+ T cells from PBMCs. The sample's subset: CD45RA+ positively selected.

This chain's CDR3 is CASRRGAEEPQHF. CDR3 nucleotides: TGTGCCAGCAGGAGAGGGGCCGAGGAGCCCCAGCATTTT. The rearrangement uses TRBV6-1 and TRBJ1-5; TRBD1 is a possible D gene (5 bases). V was cut by 6 bases and J by 8 bases, with 14 bases left in between. The germline CDR1 and CDR2 sequences are MNHNS and SASEGT. The CDR3 is made up of 13 amino acids.